This passage covers 2 T cell receptor beta chains from one sample sequenced in a study of T cells after yellow fever vaccination. MiXCR was run by TCRdb on the 5' RACE reads, yielding one entry per CDR3 protein. The sample has about 330,000 distinct CDR3 sequences; approximately 7% are singletons. Sample: PBMCs, taken about 49 days after the first yellow fever vaccination. These receptors all stem from a man between 18 and 29 years old who received the YFV17D yellow fever vaccine.

This clonotype was picked up many times. The CDR3 region is CASSLEGYQPQHF. The CDR3 nucleotides read TGTGCCAGCAGCTTAGAGGGATATCAGCCCCAGCATTTT. The V gene is TRBV7-9, the J gene TRBJ1-5; D gene unclear. Between the trimmed V and J ends, which lost 1 base and 5 bases, there was a span of 6 bases. CDR1 is SEHNR and CDR2 is FQNEAQ in the germline V gene (reference sequence). This CDR3 has 13 amino acids.

This clonotype has a handful of counts. The rearrangement links TRBV27 to TRBJ2-5; D is possibly TRBD1 or TRBD2 (5 bases each). This CDR3 is built from 16 residues. Trimming pared 5 bases from V and 0 bases from J, leaving 16 bases between. Per germline, CDR1 MNHEY and CDR2 SMNVEV (reference sequence). In DNA form, the CDR3 reads TGTGCCAGCAGTAGTATCCGGGACGGATACCAAGAGACCCAGTACTTC. Translation gives CASSSIRDGYQETQYF.